This paragraph reports one T cell receptor beta chain. Those who donated were healthy HIV-negative adults, with no recent acute infections or vaccinations reported. Genomic DNA for unsorted samples, which was extracted with the QIAamp DNA Blood Mini kit, came from some 84 million PBMCs. Profiled with immunoSEQ multiplex PCR; TCRdb holds only in-frame clones, not every one. In the table there are some 510,000 clones, 79% of which are singletons. The record originates from a study of shared clonotypes between healthy human individuals. From germline, CDR1 is MNHNY and CDR2 SVGAGI (reference sequence). V was pared by 3 bases and J by 8 bases, with 6 bases of the junction left unmatched. The CDR3 is made up of 14 amino acids.

Sample: PBMCs. This sequence was found in a woman aged 40-49 years in good health. Some clones in this sample may be carry-over from other donors' samples. The V call is TRBV6-6, the J call TRBJ2-1; 8 bases line up with TRBD2. The CDR3 region has the DNA TGTGCCAGCAGTTATCCGGGAGGGAGTGATGAGCAGTTCTTC. Translating gives CASSYPGGSDEQFF.